The 24 T cell receptor beta chains reported below all come from one sample, sequenced in a study of T cell changes during pregnancy in multiple sclerosis. Assay: immunoSEQ multiplex PCR; the TCRdb copy retains only in-frame clones and omits some. The sample consists of 25,000 to 35,000 clones, about 91% of them appearing once. The sequenced sample was peripheral blood, obtained in the first trimester of pregnancy. All receptors derive from a female donor in good health, enrolled as a control in a pregnancy study.

CDR3 in amino acids: CASSLIPGGYEQYF. The CDR3 region has the DNA TGTGCCAGCAGCCTCATCCCCGGGGGCTACGAGCAGTACTTC. The V gene is TRBV7-2, the J gene TRBJ2-7; a possible D gene is TRBD2 (6 bases). V lost 5 bases and J 3 bases, leaving 14 bases between the germline ends. CDR1 and CDR2 from the germline V gene are SGHTA and FQGNSA. The length of the CDR3 is 14 residues.

The rearrangement joins TRBV29-1 to TRBJ2-7; D ambiguous. Germline-derived CDR1 and CDR2 are SQVTM and ANQGSEA. The CDR3 totals 10 residues. Between the trimmed V and J ends, which lost 4 bases and 2 bases, there was a span of 3 bases. Here the CDR3 DNA reads TGCAGCGTTGTAGCCTACGAGCAGTACTTC. Residues: CSVVAYEQYF.

Written as DNA, the CDR3 is TGTGCCAGCAGTTCTCTCCAGGGCTATGGCTACACCTTC. Its protein product is CASSSLQGYGYTF. J is TRBJ1-2 and V is TRBV28, with D perhaps matching TRBD1 (5 bases). Germline V gene sequence: CDR1 MDHEN, CDR2 SYDVKM. The CDR3 is made up of 13 amino acids. V was trimmed by 4 bases and J by 4 bases, leaving 10 bases between them.

V gene TRBV7-2 combines with J gene TRBJ2-5; 7 bases agree with TRBD1. Germline values: CDR1 SGHTA, CDR2 FQGNSA. Unmatched junction bases numbered 2, after V lost 0 bases and J lost 1 base. This CDR3 region has 15 residues. For the CDR3, the DNA is TGTGCCAGCAGCTTAGCGACAGGGATCCAAGAGACCCAGTACTTC. This sequence encodes CASSLATGIQETQYF. The full variable domain, rest sourced from reference TRBV7-2 and TRBJ2-5, is GAGVSQSPSNKVTEKGKDVELRCDPISGHTALYWYRQSLGQGLEFLIYFQGNSAPDKSGLPSDRFSAERTGGSVSTLTIQRTQQEDSAVYLCASSLATGIQETQYFGPGTRLLVL.

V and J are TRBV14 and TRBJ2-7; the match to TRBD2 covers 9 bases. The V gene end was trimmed by 5 bases and the J gene end by 7 bases; junction bases not matched to a gene: 6. The CDR3 extends over 13 amino acids. In germline, CDR1 is SGHDN, CDR2 FVKESK. DNA of the CDR3: TGTGCCAGCAGCTCTAGCGGGGTAGTAGAGCAGTACTTC. It is translated as CASSSSGVVEQYF.

V and J are TRBV13 and TRBJ2-1; 10 positions match TRBD2. Germline loops: CDR1 PRHDT, CDR2 FYEKMQ (reference sequence). V lost 5 bases, J lost 4 bases, and 8 bases stayed unmatched. The CDR3 has 16 amino acids. CDR3 in amino acids: CASSARGSGGYNEQFF. In nucleotides, the CDR3 is TGTGCCAGCAGCGCTAGGGGTAGCGGGGGGTACAATGAGCAGTTCTTC.

The V gene is TRBV29-1, the J gene TRBJ1-1; D is ambiguous. The CDR3 is made up of 12 amino acids. Trimming stripped 8 bases from V and 7 bases from J, with 17 bases between. Germline V lookup: CDR1 SQVTM, CDR2 ANQGSEA. As DNA, the CDR3 is TGCAGCACCTTCAGCGGGCAGAATGAAGCTTTCTTT. Translated: CSTFSGQNEAFF.

The gene calls are TRBV5-5 and TRBJ1-2; no firm D call. The CDR3 consists of 13 residues. CDR1 is SGHKS, CDR2 YYEKEE, per germline (reference sequence). Trimming cost V 4 bases and J 3 bases, with 10 bases left between them. The CDR3 DNA follows: TGTGCCAGCAGCGCGGGGATGGACTATGGCTACACCTTC. Amino acids: CASSAGMDYGYTF.

The chain carries TRBV5-6 and TRBJ2-7; TRBD1 might be the D (6 bases). V was cut by 4 bases and J by 0 bases, with 8 bases left in between. Per the germline V gene, CDR1 is SGHDT and CDR2 is YYEEEE. There are 13 residues in the CDR3. The CDR3 is CASSADSSYEQYF. In nucleotides, the CDR3 is TGTGCCAGCAGCGCGGACAGCTCCTACGAGCAGTACTTC.

The count of this clone is one. Here the CDR3 DNA reads TGCGCCAGCAGTCAATCGGGGGGTCGGTGCTCTAGCACAGATACGCAGTATTTT. Its protein product is CASSQSGGRCSSTDTQYF. The chain carries TRBV23-1 and TRBJ2-3; the D gene is possibly TRBD2 (6 bases). TRBV23-1 is an ORF, and what it does is uncertain. V was clipped by 0 bases and J by 0 bases, with 16 bases between them. The CDR3 loop spans 18 amino acids.

This chain joins TRBV19 and TRBJ1-1, with D possibly TRBD1 on 5 matching bases. The V gene's germline CDR1 is LNHDA and CDR2 SQIVND (reference sequence). Trimming stripped 2 bases from V and 0 bases from J, with 10 bases between. This CDR3 is built from 15 residues. CDR3 amino acids: CASSIQGGMNTEAFF. The CDR3 DNA reads TGTGCCAGTAGTATACAGGGTGGAATGAACACTGAAGCTTTCTTT.

This chain links TRBV7-2 with TRBJ2-7; maybe TRBD1 (5 bases). Germline CDR1 and CDR2: SGHTA and FQGNSA. The V and J ends lost 1 base and 4 bases respectively, with 8 bases between them. This CDR3 region has 13 residues. CDR3 region: CASSLDDRYEQYF. CDR3 bases: TGTGCCAGCAGCTTAGATGACAGATACGAGCAGTACTTC.

The rearrangement links TRBV6-1 to TRBJ1-6, with TRBD1 identical over 10 bases. The CDR3 consists of 13 residues. V dropped 6 bases and J dropped 11; count of bases not matched to a gene: 4. Germline assignment: CDR1 MNHNS and CDR2 SASEGT. As DNA, the CDR3 is TGTGCCAGCAGCGGGACAGGGGTACCACCCCTCCACTTT. Protein product: CASSGTGVPPLHF.

The CDR3 loop is CASRKGQKAYEQYF. CDR3 nucleotides: TGTGCCAGCAGGAAGGGACAGAAAGCCTACGAGCAGTACTTC. This rearrangement joins TRBV27 to TRBJ2-7, with 7 bases matching TRBD1. Germline V gene lookup returns CDR1 MNHEY and CDR2 SMNVEV (reference sequence). Trimming removed 6 bases from V and 2 bases from J; junction bases left unmatched: 7. The CDR3 totals 14 residues.

The CDR3 region is CASSRTSGRFPGELFF. CDR3 DNA sequence: TGTGCCAGTAGTAGGACTAGCGGGAGGTTCCCCGGGGAGCTGTTTTTT. The rearrangement links TRBV19 to TRBJ2-2; 14 nucleotides line up with TRBD2. V shed 4 bases and J 6 bases; nucleotides not matched to a gene: 4. CDR3 length: 16 amino acids. CDR1 LNHDA and CDR2 SQIVND come from the germline V gene (reference sequence).

The V call is TRBV7-6, the J call TRBJ1-1; possibly TRBD1 for D (5 bases). Germline CDR1 reads SGHVS; CDR2 reads FNYEAQ. CDR3 length: 17 amino acids. V was cut by 7 bases and J by 2 bases, with 23 bases left in between. In DNA form, the CDR3 reads TGTGCCAGCACCCAGGCTCCGGGGTTGGGGGGAAACACTGAAGCTTTCTTT. As protein: CASTQAPGLGGNTEAFF.

V gene TRBV7-2 combines with J gene TRBJ2-7; D is possibly TRBD1 (6 bases). The CDR3 runs 14 residues. V lost 6 bases and J 3 bases, leaving 15 bases between the germline ends. Per germline, CDR1 SGHTA and CDR2 FQGNSA. The CDR3 DNA follows: TGTGCCAGCAGGAACTCACAGGGATTCTACGAGCAGTACTTC. Translation gives CASRNSQGFYEQYF.

This chain connects TRBV14 to TRBJ2-4; TRBD2 aligns across 7 bases. Germline CDR1 is SGHDN and CDR2 is FVKESK. V shed 2 bases, J shed 7 bases, and the junction held 2 bases outside the gene matches. This CDR3 is built from 13 residues. CDR3 in amino acids: CASSQPGGNIQYF. The CDR3 DNA reads TGTGCCAGCAGCCAACCCGGGGGGAACATTCAGTACTTC.

The chain combines TRBV6-4 with TRBJ2-1, with 13 bases fitting TRBD2. The CDR3 has 16 residues. Germline V gene data show CDR1 as MRHNA and CDR2 as SNTAGT. The J segment lost 9 bases and the V segment lost 4 bases, leaving 9 bases of the junction unmatched. CDR3 in amino acids: CASSVTSGRALGEQFF. The CDR3 DNA reads as TGTGCCAGCAGTGTAACTAGCGGGAGGGCCCTCGGTGAGCAGTTCTTC.

The chain recombines TRBV6-1 with TRBJ1-1, with D perhaps matching TRBD1 (6 bases). V was cut by 6 bases and J by 3 bases, with 14 bases left in between. Germline lookup yields CDR1 MNHNS and CDR2 SASEGT. The CDR3 spans 14 residues. This chain's CDR3 is CASSNRVGHTEAFF. CDR3 nucleotides: TGTGCCAGCAGCAACAGGGTGGGACACACTGAAGCTTTCTTT.

The chain recombines TRBV5-1 with TRBJ2-5; 9 bases fit TRBD2. The end of the DNA fits TRBJ2-7 better, so the J call may be wrong. The CDR3 runs 15 residues. Germline V gives CDR1 SGHRS, CDR2 YFSETQ. The CDR3 sequence is CASSLMASGDYEQYF. In nucleotides, the CDR3 is TGCGCCAGCAGCTTGATGGCTAGCGGGGACTACGAGCAGTACTTC.

This clone was seen once. Here the CDR3 DNA reads TGTGCCAGCAGCTCGGAGGGCCTTGGCTACACCTTC. It is translated as CASSSEGLGYTF. The V call is TRBV11-2, the J call TRBJ1-2; D not certain. CDR1 and CDR2 from the germline V gene are SGHAT and FQNNGV. The CDR3 totals 12 residues. Trimming took 4 bases from V and 7 from J, leaving 10 bases between them.

The chain combines TRBV9 with TRBJ2-3; 10 bases are a match to TRBD2. CDR1 and CDR2 (germline): SGDLS, YYNGEE. V gave up 1 base and J gave up 4 bases; unmatched junction bases: 6. CDR3 length: 16 amino acids. The CDR3 nucleotides read TGTGCCAGCAGCGTAAGAGCGGGAGGGCCCGCAGATACGCAGTATTTT. It specifies CASSVRAGGPADTQYF.

The rearrangement uses TRBV4-1 and TRBJ1-4; 8 bases align to TRBD1. The CDR3 covers 16 residues. CDR1 is MGHRA and CDR2 is YSYEKL in the germline V gene. Trimming took 0 bases from V and 1 from J; bases not matched to a gene: 1. The CDR3 here is CASSQEQGGTNEKLFF. CDR3 nucleotides: TGCGCCAGCAGCCAAGAACAGGGGGGAACTAATGAAAAACTGTTTTTT.